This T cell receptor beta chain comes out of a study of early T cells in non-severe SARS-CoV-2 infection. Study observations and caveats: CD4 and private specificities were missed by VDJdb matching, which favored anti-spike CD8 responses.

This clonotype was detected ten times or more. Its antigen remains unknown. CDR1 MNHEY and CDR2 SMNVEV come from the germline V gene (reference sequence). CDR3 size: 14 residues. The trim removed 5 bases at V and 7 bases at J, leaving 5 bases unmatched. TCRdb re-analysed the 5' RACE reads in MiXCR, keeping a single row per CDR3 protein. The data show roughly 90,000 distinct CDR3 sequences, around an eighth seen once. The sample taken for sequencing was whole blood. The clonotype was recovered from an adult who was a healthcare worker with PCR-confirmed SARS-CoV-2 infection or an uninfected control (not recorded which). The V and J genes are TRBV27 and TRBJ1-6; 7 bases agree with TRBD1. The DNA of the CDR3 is TGTGCCAGCAGTCCAGGGACAGCCAATTCACCCCTCCACTTT. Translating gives CASSPGTANSPLHF.